This T cell receptor beta chain was identified during a study of T cells after yellow fever vaccination. V was clipped by 2 bases and J by 5 bases; unmatched bases: 2. Germline CDR1 and CDR2: SGHRS and YFSETQ. This CDR3 has 14 residues. Generation of TCR cDNA used 5'RACE template switching (which added a universal primer site and UMIs). TCRdb re-derived calls from the 5' RACE reads in MiXCR, one entry per CDR3 protein. The data show some 340,000 distinct CDR3 sequences, 4.1% seen once. This clonotype was sampled from a man between 18 and 35 years old who received the YFV17D yellow fever vaccine. The sample here was PBMCs, taken 5 days after the yellow fever booster vaccination. The chain combines TRBV5-1 with TRBJ2-1; 9 bases map to TRBD1. This chain's CDR3 is CASSFGQGNNEQFF. CDR3 DNA: TGCGCCAGCAGCTTTGGACAGGGGAACAATGAGCAGTTCTTC.